This T cell receptor beta chain is from a study of human T cells and chemical hapten exposure. Study details: Throughout a study of approximately 25 weeks, patients underwent weekly scalp administration of diphenylcyclopropenone doses. Alopecia universalis, totalis or areata was present in patients who were mostly female.

The CDR3 length is 13 residues. V shed 7 bases and J 7 bases; nucleotides not matched to a gene: 4. CDR1 and CDR2 from the germline V gene are MNHEY and SVGAGI. TCRdb called the RACE reads again in MiXCR, with one record for every CDR3 protein. The sample has around 300,000 distinct CDR3 sequences; roughly 6% are singletons. The study, taken as a whole, reports: DPC sensitization left the count of TCRs above 1 in 1000 unchanged.

Time point noted: pre-sensitization, week 0. Treatment defined: therapeutic diphenylcyclopropenone sensitization with weekly scalp DPC. This clonotype has ten or more counts. Its matching antigen is unknown. The material sequenced was whole blood, taken in connection with sensitization to the hapten diphenylcyclopropenone (DPC). V and J are TRBV6-5 and TRBJ1-6; TRBD1 matches at 7 bases. The clonotype comes from a woman in her late teens or twenties with alopecia areata. Some clones in this sample may be carry-over from other donors' samples. The CDR3 sequence: CASTRDRNSPLHF. In DNA, the CDR3 is TGTGCCAGCACCCGGGACAGAAATTCACCCCTCCACTTT.